These 20 T cell receptor beta chains came from one sample sequenced in a study of blood T cell repertoires in COVID-19. Produced via immunoSEQ multiplex PCR; TCRdb's table is partial and in-frame only. The sample holds around 140,000 clones, 75% to 90% seen once. Sequencing was done on a sample of PBMCs or T cells enriched from blood (not recorded which). The origin of the receptors is a woman between 35 and 50 years old who had been exposed to COVID-19.

The count of this clone is one. This CDR3 is CASSQEAGASYEQYF. The CDR3 nucleotides read TGTGCCAGCTCACAGGAAGCGGGTGCCTCCTACGAGCAGTACTTC. The rearrangement links TRBV18 to TRBJ2-7; D is possibly TRBD2 (6 bases). Germline V gene sequence: CDR1 KGHSH, CDR2 LQKENI. CDR3 size: 15 residues. V gave up 4 bases and J gave up 0 bases, with 13 bases separating them. Filled out from reference TRBV18 and TRBJ2-7, the complete variable domain reads NAGVMQNPRHLVRRRGQEARLRCSPMKGHSHVYWYRQLPEEGLKFMVYLQKENIIDESGMPKERFSAEFPKEGPSILRIQQVVRGDSAAYFCASSQEAGASYEQYFGPGTRLTVT.

This chain joins TRBV19 and TRBJ2-7; D is uncertain. Looked up from germline, CDR1 is LNHDA and CDR2 is SQIVND (reference sequence). V lost 5 bases to trimming and J lost 2 bases, with 13 bases between them. The CDR3 length is 14 residues. The CDR3 DNA is TGTGCCAGTAGTCTGCGATCTAGTACCTACGAGCAGTACTTC. It yields the protein CASSLRSSTYEQYF.

The chain couples TRBV7-9 to TRBJ1-2; possibly TRBD1 for D (6 bases). V lost 3 bases and J lost 10, with 12 bases in between. Germline V gene sequence: CDR1 SEHNR, CDR2 FQNEAQ (reference sequence). CDR3 length equals 12 residues. The CDR3 sequence: CASSFQPGAYTF. DNA of the CDR3: TGTGCCAGCAGCTTTCAACCAGGGGCCTACACCTTC.

The rearrangement uses TRBV28 and TRBJ1-2; D might be TRBD1 (6 bases). Germline V gene data show CDR1 as MDHEN and CDR2 as SYDVKM. There are 12 residues in the CDR3. The germline V and J ends were trimmed by 5 bases and 3 bases, with 7 bases remaining between them. The CDR3 region is CASSRTDYGYTF. The CDR3 DNA sequence: TGTGCCAGCAGTCGGACAGACTATGGCTACACCTTC.

This clone was detected a few times. This sequence joins TRBV18 and TRBJ1-4; 10 bases fit TRBD1. Germline loops: CDR1 KGHSH, CDR2 LQKENI. Trimming took 4 bases from V and 10 from J; bases not matched to a gene: 9. The CDR3 extends over 15 amino acids. The CDR3 loop reads CASSLPGTGVTKLFF. The CDR3 nucleotides read TGTGCCAGCTCACTTCCCGGGACAGGGGTAACAAAACTGTTTTTT.

This chain uses TRBV28 with TRBJ2-1; 11 bases match TRBD2. The CDR3 is 16 amino acids. Germline V gene sequence: CDR1 MDHEN, CDR2 SYDVKM. The J segment lost 4 bases and the V segment lost 8 bases, leaving 10 bases of the junction unmatched. In DNA, the CDR3 is TGTGCCAGCTGTAGGGTAGCGGGAGGGACTTACAATGAGCAGTTCTTC. Protein sequence: CASCRVAGGTYNEQFF.

In nucleotides, the CDR3 is TGTGCCAGTAGTACCGACAGAATAGATACGCAGTATTTT. Protein sequence: CASSTDRIDTQYF. The gene calls are TRBV19 and TRBJ2-3; tentatively, D is TRBD1 (5 bases). The ends were cut back, 4 bases at V and 5 bases at J, with 10 bases in the middle. The CDR3 extends over 13 amino acids. Germline V CDR1 and CDR2: LNHDA, SQIVND (reference sequence).

V gene TRBV7-9 combines with J gene TRBJ2-5; possibly TRBD1 for D (5 bases). Germline assignment: CDR1 SEHNR and CDR2 FQNEAQ (reference sequence). The CDR3 loop spans 14 amino acids. The germline V and J ends were trimmed by 3 bases and 7 bases, with 15 bases remaining between them. CDR3 sequence reads: CASSLDKRTGTQYF. The CDR3 coding sequence is TGTGCCAGCAGCTTGGACAAACGAACTGGGACCCAGTACTTC.

The chain combines TRBV9 with TRBJ2-3; D may be TRBD2 (6 bases). V was trimmed by 0 bases and J by 4 bases, leaving 15 bases between them. Germline V gene data show CDR1 as SGDLS and CDR2 as YYNGEE. The CDR3 loop spans 16 amino acids. The CDR3 coding sequence is TGTGCCAGCAGCGTAGAGTATCGGGAGTCAGCAGATACGCAGTATTTT. This sequence encodes CASSVEYRESADTQYF.

V gene TRBV27 combines with J gene TRBJ2-4; a possible D gene is TRBD2 (5 bases). The CDR3 is 15 residues long. Trimming removed 1 base at V and 2 bases at J, with 9 bases between. Germline lookup yields CDR1 MNHEY and CDR2 SMNVEV (reference sequence). CDR3 in DNA: TGTGCCAGCAGTTTATTAGGGAGTTCCAAAAACATTCAGTACTTC. Translated: CASSLLGSSKNIQYF.

The chain couples TRBV11-2 to TRBJ2-5, with 7 bases identical to TRBD1. V was clipped by 5 bases and J by 5 bases; unmatched bases: 5. This CDR3 region has 13 residues. The germline V gene has CDR1 SGHAT and CDR2 FQNNGV. The CDR3 nucleotides read TGTGCCAGCAGCCCGGGACAGCGGGAGACCCAGTACTTC. Translation gives CASSPGQRETQYF. Complete variable domain (other parts from reference TRBV11-2 and TRBJ2-5): EAGVAQSPRYKIIEKRQSVAFWCNPISGHATLYWYQQILGQGPKLLIQFQNNGVVDDSQLPKDRFSAERLKGVDSTLKIQPAKLEDSAVYLCASSPGQRETQYFGPGTRLLVL.

The rearrangement links TRBV5-1 to TRBJ1-1, with TRBD1 matching 7 bases. The CDR3 runs to 16 residues. V was pared by 4 bases and J by 2 bases, with 11 bases of the junction left unmatched. Germline V CDR1 and CDR2: SGHRS, YFSETQ. The CDR3 sequence is CASSPRQGPLNTEAFF. CDR3 DNA sequence: TGCGCCAGCAGCCCCCGACAGGGCCCATTAAACACTGAAGCTTTCTTT.

The rearrangement joins TRBV7-6 to TRBJ1-3; the match to TRBD1 covers 7 bases. With V trimmed by 7 bases and J by 3 bases, 12 bases remained unmatched. Germline CDR1 SGHVS, CDR2 FNYEAQ. There are 16 residues in the CDR3. The DNA for the CDR3 is TGTGCCAGCACCAAGAAGTGGGACAGCTATGGAAACACCATATATTTT. Translating it yields CASTKKWDSYGNTIYF.

The chain carries TRBV29-1 and TRBJ2-1, with 11 bases lining up with TRBD2. The CDR3 runs 14 residues. V shed 7 bases and J 10 bases; nucleotides not matched to a gene: 12. Per germline, CDR1 SQVTM and CDR2 ANQGSEA. The CDR3 spells CSGELAGVPGEQFF. CDR3 DNA sequence: TGCAGCGGAGAACTAGCGGGAGTCCCGGGAGAGCAGTTCTTC.

J is TRBJ1-1 and V is TRBV12-3 or TRBV12-4; 7 bases map to TRBD1. CDR3 length: 12 residues. The V and J ends lost 3 bases and 10 bases, in that order; junction bases with no gene match: 5. The CDR3 coding sequence is TGTGCCAGCAGTTTGGTCCAGGGGGTAGCTTTCTTT. Its translation is CASSLVQGVAFF.

This sequence joins TRBV4-3 and TRBJ1-1; TRBD1 matches 8 bases. The V gene end was trimmed by 0 bases and the J gene end by 6 bases; junction bases not matched to a gene: 6. This CDR3 region has 15 residues. Germline CDR1 reads LGHNA; CDR2 reads YSLEER. In nucleotides, the CDR3 is TGCGCCAGCAGCCAAGAGGGCAGGGGGCGGGCTGAAGCTTTCTTT. Its translation: CASSQEGRGRAEAFF.

J is TRBJ2-5 and V is TRBV5-1, with D unclear. The CDR3 consists of 13 residues. The germline CDR1 and CDR2 sequences are SGHRS and YFSETQ. The V end was cut by 1 base, the J end by 1 base, with 5 bases between. This chain's CDR3 is CASSLTAQETQYF. The CDR3, as DNA: TGCGCCAGCAGCTTGACAGCCCAAGAGACCCAGTACTTC.

The chain carries TRBV27 and TRBJ1-1; 7 bases align to TRBD1. Trimming at V came to 3 bases and at J to 10 bases, leaving 8 bases not matched to a gene. The length of the CDR3 is 13 residues. Germline V CDR1 and CDR2: MNHEY, SMNVEV (reference sequence). As DNA, the CDR3 is TGTGCCAGCAGTTTTGGGGGGCAGGGGGGAGCTTTCTTT. As protein: CASSFGGQGGAFF.

V gene TRBV11-2 combines with J gene TRBJ1-6; TRBD1 agrees at 9 bases. V shed 5 bases, J shed 8 bases, and the junction held 7 bases outside the gene matches. The germline CDR1 and CDR2 sequences are SGHAT and FQNNGV. This CDR3 region has 15 residues. The CDR3 spells CASSKRGQGDSPLHF. CDR3 DNA sequence: TGTGCCAGCAGCAAAAGGGGACAGGGTGATTCACCCCTCCACTTT.

V is TRBV5-4 and J is TRBJ1-2, with TRBD1 matching over 9 bases. The germline V gene has CDR1 SGHNT and CDR2 YYREEE (reference sequence). The CDR3 is made up of 15 amino acids. The V and J ends lost 6 bases and 4 bases, in that order; junction bases with no gene match: 10. DNA for the CDR3: TGTGCCAGCAACTGGGGGACAGGGTCCCTCTATGGCTACACCTTC. Protein product: CASNWGTGSLYGYTF.